This entry describes one TCR beta chain. This entry is derived from a study of T cell responses to AZD1222 COVID-19 vaccine. Here immunoSEQ multiplex PCR was the method, and the copy in TCRdb shows in-frame clones only, minus some. Of tens of thousands of clones in the sample, 80% to 90% were seen once. Germline V lookup: CDR1 SEHNR, CDR2 FQNEAQ (reference sequence). The V end lost 5 bases, the J end lost 0 bases, and 8 bases lay between the germline ends. This CDR3 has 15 amino acids. The sample was peripheral blood, taken on day 0 of AZD1222 vaccination. This TCR was recovered from an adult in good health. The chain carries TRBV7-9 and TRBJ2-6; no definite D call. CDR3 sequence (DNA): TGTGCCAGCAGCACTCATAGCTCTGGGGCCAACGTCCTGACTTTC. Translated: CASSTHSSGANVLTF.